These 19 T cell receptor beta chains were all obtained from the same sample, sequenced in a study of PD-L1 blockade in urothelial cancer (dated by TCRdb to between 2016 and 2019). The library relied on the immunoSEQ multiplex PCR assay. TCRdb took this table from immuneACCESS and kept in-frame rearrangements with V and J called. Such tables lack part of the clones; where checked against another copy, unresolved V genes explain under half of the gap, and the rest is unexplained. This sample has around 50,000 clones in its table, and around 85% of those were observed once. The ten largest clonotypes hold around 1.9% of the sample. The time point label, read with the paper, signifies: peripheral blood 6 weeks after treatment start. The sample was PBMCs, taken around atezolizumab (anti-PD-L1) treatment. Source of these receptors: a man aged 50-60 years with urothelial cancer.

The chain combines TRBV11-1 with TRBJ2-1; TRBD2 matches 11 bases. From germline, CDR1 is SGHAT and CDR2 FQDESV (reference sequence). This CDR3 spans 15 amino acids. V gave up 5 bases and J gave up 4 bases; unmatched junction bases: 4. The DNA for the CDR3 is TGTGCCAGCAGCCAAACTAGCGGGGGATACAATGAGCAGTTCTTC. This encodes CASSQTSGGYNEQFF.

With respect to this clone: Other DNA variants within this sample encode the same CDR3. V is TRBV30 and J is TRBJ1-2; D is possibly TRBD1 (5 bases). The CDR3 is 13 amino acids. The germline gives CDR1 GTSNPN, CDR2 SVGIG (reference sequence). Trimming removed 2 bases from V and 8 bases from J, with 15 bases in between. CDR3 bases: TGTGCCTGGAGTCCTACGACAGAAGGGGGCTACACCTTC. It yields the protein CAWSPTTEGGYTF.

The chain has TRBV27 and TRBJ2-7, with 8 bases identical to TRBD2. The germline gives CDR1 MNHEY, CDR2 SMNVEV (reference sequence). The CDR3 loop spans 15 amino acids. V lost 5 bases and J lost 2; bases outside the gene matches: 8. In DNA form, the CDR3 reads TGTGCCAGCAGTCTGCCGGGTAGCGGGACCTACGAGCAGTACTTC. Translated: CASSLPGSGTYEQYF.

The J gene is TRBJ2-1, the V gene TRBV27; D possibly corresponds to TRBD2 (6 bases). This CDR3 is built from 16 residues. CDR1 and CDR2 from the germline V gene are MNHEY and SMNVEV (reference sequence). Trimming took 6 bases from V and 4 from J, leaving 19 bases between them. The CDR3 DNA is TGTGCCAGCAGCAACCGGGACTCACGGAGATACAATGAGCAGTTCTTC. Protein product: CASSNRDSRRYNEQFF.

This clone was seen once. The V and J genes are TRBV4-3 and TRBJ2-7; 8 bases fit TRBD2. Per germline, CDR1 LGHNA and CDR2 YSLEER. V trimming: 1 base; J trimming: 2 bases; junction bases outside the gene matches: 1. This CDR3 spans 14 amino acids. CDR3: CASSQGSGAYEQYF. The DNA of the CDR3 is TGCGCCAGCAGCCAAGGTAGCGGGGCCTACGAGCAGTACTTC.

The chain employs TRBV29-1 and TRBJ2-3; 15 nucleotides align to TRBD2. The CDR3 consists of 15 residues. V lost 8 bases to trimming and J lost 0 bases; unmatched junction nucleotides: 3. CDR1 and CDR2 from the germline V gene are SQVTM and ANQGSEA. CDR3 bases: TGCAGCACAGGGACTAGCGGGGGGAGCACAGATACGCAGTATTTT. Amino acids: CSTGTSGGSTDTQYF.

A few counts support this clone. The chain employs TRBV10-3 and TRBJ1-3, with TRBD1 matching 7 bases. The CDR3 loop spans 16 amino acids. V lost 6 bases, J lost 1 base, and 9 bases stayed unmatched. The V gene's germline CDR1 is ENHRY and CDR2 SYGVKD. The CDR3 spells CAIRYGQVASGNTIYF. As DNA, the CDR3 is TGTGCCATCAGATACGGACAGGTCGCTTCTGGAAACACCATATATTTT.

This clone appeared once. The chain combines TRBV18 with TRBJ2-3, with TRBD1 matching over 7 bases. CDR1 KGHSH and CDR2 LQKENI come from the germline V gene. V was pared by 3 bases and J by 9 bases, with 12 bases of the junction left unmatched. The CDR3 runs 15 residues. CDR3 loop: CASSPETGARRTQYF. In DNA, the CDR3 is TGTGCCAGCTCACCTGAAACAGGGGCCCGAAGGACGCAGTATTTT. Full variable domain (remainder filled in from reference TRBV18 and TRBJ2-3): NAGVMQNPRHLVRRRGQEARLRCSPMKGHSHVYWYRQLPEEGLKFMVYLQKENIIDESGMPKERFSAEFPKEGPSILRIQQVVRGDSAAYFCASSPETGARRTQYFGPGTRLTVL.

The genes are TRBV4-1 and TRBJ2-7, with TRBD1 matching 8 bases. V lost 0 bases, J lost 10 bases, and 8 bases stayed unmatched. This CDR3 is built from 14 residues. CDR1 is MGHRA, CDR2 YSYEKL, per germline. The CDR3 nucleotides read TGCGCCAGCAGCCAAGACCAGGACAGGGAAGAACAGTACTTC. This encodes CASSQDQDREEQYF.

The J gene is TRBJ2-7, the V gene TRBV7-2, with 8 bases aligning to TRBD2. V lost 6 bases and J lost 3; bases outside the gene matches: 4. The CDR3 runs 13 residues. Germline CDR1 and CDR2: SGHTA and FQGNSA. CDR3 loop: CASSNAGGYEQYF. The DNA of the CDR3 is TGTGCCAGCAGTAACGCGGGAGGCTACGAGCAGTACTTC.

J is TRBJ2-7 and V is TRBV4-1; 9 bases match TRBD2. The CDR3 is 17 amino acids. Trimming removed 0 bases from V and 1 base from J; junction bases left unmatched: 7. Germline loops: CDR1 MGHRA, CDR2 YSYEKL. CDR3 in amino acids: CASSQDFRLAGSYEQYF. The CDR3 DNA follows: TGCGCCAGCAGCCAAGATTTTCGGCTAGCGGGGTCCTACGAGCAGTACTTC.

The chain carries TRBV27 and TRBJ1-6; no clear D. CDR1 MNHEY and CDR2 SMNVEV come from the germline V gene (reference sequence). The V end was cut by 5 bases, the J end by 6 bases, with 11 bases between. This CDR3 region has 14 residues. CDR3 loop: CASSQQTSNSPLHF. CDR3 sequence (DNA): TGTGCCAGCAGTCAACAGACCTCTAATTCACCCCTCCACTTT.

The rearrangement joins TRBV6-1 to TRBJ1-2; no firm D call. The germline V and J ends were trimmed by 6 bases and 2 bases, with 13 bases remaining between them. The germline V gene has CDR1 MNHNS and CDR2 SASEGT. The CDR3 consists of 14 residues. The CDR3 DNA reads as TGTGCCAGCAGGGATCATGGAGTGAACTATGGCTACACCTTC. It encodes CASRDHGVNYGYTF.

The sample holds a few counts of this clone. This chain links TRBV10-2 with TRBJ2-3; D may be TRBD2 (6 bases). V was cut by 10 bases and J by 0 bases, with 20 bases left in between. CDR1 is WSHSY and CDR2 is SAAADI in the germline V gene. The CDR3 spans 16 residues. The CDR3 DNA follows: TGCGCCACCTTAAGGGGAGGTACGCATAGCACAGATACGCAGTATTTT. It translates to CATLRGGTHSTDTQYF.

V and J are TRBV5-4 and TRBJ2-7, with 7 bases that match TRBD1. CDR3 size: 14 residues. The germline gives CDR1 SGHNT, CDR2 YYREEE (reference sequence). The ends lost 7 bases at V and 2 bases at J; junction bases unmatched: 9. CDR3 nucleotide sequence: TGTGCCAGCTCGAGGGGGCGCGAAGCCTACGAGCAGTACTTC. Translated: CASSRGREAYEQYF.

The sample holds one count of this clone. The chain has TRBV30 and TRBJ2-7; D possibly corresponds to TRBD2 (5 bases). Germline CDR1 reads GTSNPN; CDR2 reads SVGIG (reference sequence). V was cut by 3 bases and J by 0 bases, with 9 bases left in between. The CDR3 totals 13 residues. CDR3 DNA: TGTGCCTGGAGAATAACTAGCTCCTACGAGCAGTACTTC. Protein product: CAWRITSSYEQYF.

The chain recombines TRBV11-3 with TRBJ2-1, with TRBD2 identical over 10 bases. The CDR3 contains 15 residues. V trimming: 5 bases; J trimming: 4 bases; junction bases outside the gene matches: 5. CDR1 is SGHNT, CDR2 YENEEA, per germline. In DNA, the CDR3 is TGTGCCAGCAGCCAAGCACTAGCGGGGTACAATGAGCAGTTCTTC. This translates into CASSQALAGYNEQFF.

This clone came up a few times. The rearrangement uses TRBV9 and TRBJ1-6; D ambiguous. This CDR3 region has 14 residues. Germline loops: CDR1 SGDLS, CDR2 YYNGEE. Trimming shortened V by 0 bases and J by 10 bases, and 11 bases separated the two germline ends. The CDR3 is CASSVGEGGSPLHF. CDR3 sequence (DNA): TGTGCCAGCAGCGTAGGTGAGGGTGGATCACCCCTCCACTTT.

In DNA form, the CDR3 reads TGCGCCAGCAGCCCCCGGGACAGGGGTTCGGGGGCTAATGAAAAACTGTTTTTT. It is translated as CASSPRDRGSGANEKLFF. The chain employs TRBV5-1 and TRBJ1-4, with TRBD1 matching 10 bases. With 4 bases clipped from V and 3 bases from J, the junction kept 12 bases outside the gene matches. Germline V gives CDR1 SGHRS, CDR2 YFSETQ. CDR3 length: 18 residues.